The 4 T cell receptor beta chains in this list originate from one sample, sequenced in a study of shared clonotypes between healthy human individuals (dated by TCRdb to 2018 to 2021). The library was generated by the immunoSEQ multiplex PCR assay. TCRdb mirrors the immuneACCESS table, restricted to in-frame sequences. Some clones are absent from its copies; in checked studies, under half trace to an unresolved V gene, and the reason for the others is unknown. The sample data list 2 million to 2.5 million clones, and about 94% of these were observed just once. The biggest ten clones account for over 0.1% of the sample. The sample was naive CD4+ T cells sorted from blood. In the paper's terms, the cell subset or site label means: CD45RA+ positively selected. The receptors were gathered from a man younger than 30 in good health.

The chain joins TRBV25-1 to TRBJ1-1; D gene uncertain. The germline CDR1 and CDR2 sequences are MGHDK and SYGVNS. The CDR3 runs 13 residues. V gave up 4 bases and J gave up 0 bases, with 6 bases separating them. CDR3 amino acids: CASSVGVNTEAFF. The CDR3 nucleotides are TGTGCCAGCAGTGTAGGAGTGAACACTGAAGCTTTCTTT.

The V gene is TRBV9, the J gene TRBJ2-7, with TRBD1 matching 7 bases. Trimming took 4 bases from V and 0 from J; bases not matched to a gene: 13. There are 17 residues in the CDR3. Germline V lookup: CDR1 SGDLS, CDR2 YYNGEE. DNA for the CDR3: TGTGCCAGCAGCCCCATGGGGACAGCCAGATACTCCTACGAGCAGTACTTC. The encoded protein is CASSPMGTARYSYEQYF.

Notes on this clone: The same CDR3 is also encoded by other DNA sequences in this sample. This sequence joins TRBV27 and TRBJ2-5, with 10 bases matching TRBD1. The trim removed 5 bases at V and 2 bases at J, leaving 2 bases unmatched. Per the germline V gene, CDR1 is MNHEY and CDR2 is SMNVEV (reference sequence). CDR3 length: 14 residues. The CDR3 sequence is CASSRQGAQETQYF. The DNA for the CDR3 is TGTGCCAGCAGTCGACAGGGGGCACAAGAGACCCAGTACTTC.

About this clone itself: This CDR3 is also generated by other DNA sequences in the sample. CDR3 sequence: CASSNTGELFF. CDR3 DNA sequence: TGTGCCAGTAGTAACACCGGGGAGCTGTTTTTT. The chain employs TRBV19 and TRBJ2-2; no definite D call. The V and J ends lost 4 bases and 3 bases respectively, with 0 bases between them. The germline gives CDR1 LNHDA, CDR2 SQIVND (reference sequence). The CDR3 sequence is 11 residues long.